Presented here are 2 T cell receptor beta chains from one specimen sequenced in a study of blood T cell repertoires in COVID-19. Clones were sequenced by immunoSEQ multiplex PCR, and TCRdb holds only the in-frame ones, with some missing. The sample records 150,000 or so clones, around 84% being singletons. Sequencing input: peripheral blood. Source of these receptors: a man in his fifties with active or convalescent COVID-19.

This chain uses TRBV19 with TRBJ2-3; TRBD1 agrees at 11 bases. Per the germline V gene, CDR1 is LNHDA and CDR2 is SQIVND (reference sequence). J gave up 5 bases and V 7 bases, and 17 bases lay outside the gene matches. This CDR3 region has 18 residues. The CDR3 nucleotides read TGTGCCAGTACACTGGGACAGGGGGGAACGGGGGGTGGAGATACGCAGTATTTT. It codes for CASTLGQGGTGGGDTQYF.

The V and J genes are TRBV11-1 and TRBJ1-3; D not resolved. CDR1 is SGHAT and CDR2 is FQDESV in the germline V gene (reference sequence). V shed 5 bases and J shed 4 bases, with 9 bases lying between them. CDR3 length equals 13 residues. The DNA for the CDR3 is TGTGCCAGCAGCCACTCCAGGGGAAACACCATATATTTT. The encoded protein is CASSHSRGNTIYF.